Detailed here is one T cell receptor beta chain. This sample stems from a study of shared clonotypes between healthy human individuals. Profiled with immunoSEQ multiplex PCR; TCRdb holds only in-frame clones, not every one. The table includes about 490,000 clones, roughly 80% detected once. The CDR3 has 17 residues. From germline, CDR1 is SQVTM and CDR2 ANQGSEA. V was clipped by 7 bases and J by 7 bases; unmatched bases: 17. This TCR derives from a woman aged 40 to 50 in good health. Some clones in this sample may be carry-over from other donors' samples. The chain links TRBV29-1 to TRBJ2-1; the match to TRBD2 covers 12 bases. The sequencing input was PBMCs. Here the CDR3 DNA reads TGCAGCGCCTCCCCCGGGCTAGCGGGAGGGAGGTATAATGAGCAGTTCTTC. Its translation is CSASPGLAGGRYNEQFF.